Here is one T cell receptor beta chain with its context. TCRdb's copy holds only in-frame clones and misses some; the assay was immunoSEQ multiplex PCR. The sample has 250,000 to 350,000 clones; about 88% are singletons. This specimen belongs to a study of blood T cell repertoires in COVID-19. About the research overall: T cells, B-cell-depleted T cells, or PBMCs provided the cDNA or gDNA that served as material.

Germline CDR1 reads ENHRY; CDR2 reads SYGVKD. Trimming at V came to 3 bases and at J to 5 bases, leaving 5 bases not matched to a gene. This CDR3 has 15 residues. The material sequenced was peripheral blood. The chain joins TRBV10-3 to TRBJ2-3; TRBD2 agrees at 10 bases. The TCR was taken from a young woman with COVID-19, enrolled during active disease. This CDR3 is CAISDPLAGEDTQYF. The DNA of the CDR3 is TGTGCCATCAGTGATCCTCTAGCGGGAGAAGATACGCAGTATTTT.